This TCR beta chain comes out of a study of OX40 agonist ivuxolimab in advanced cancers. Concerning the study at large: Ivuxolimab, which targeted the costimulatory receptor OX40 (CD134), was an agonistic, fully human IgG2 monoclonal antibody. Prior anti-PD-1, anti-PD-L1 or anti-CTLA-4 therapy was permitted, and about 40% of dose-escalation patients had received checkpoint inhibitors. In the dose-escalation cohort, 82.7% of patients were male, and the mean age was about 55 years, with a range of about 23 to 90. Three dose-escalation patients achieved partial responses, one with hepatocellular carcinoma and two with cutaneous melanoma. Of the 50 to 55 dose-escalation patients, hepatocellular carcinoma was present in about 20, melanoma in about 15, renal cell carcinoma in 9 and head and neck cancer in 9. The point of sequencing TCRbeta in the periphery was to test whether ivuxolimab changed TCR sequence diversity and drove clonal T-cell expansion. Intravenous ivuxolimab was administered to patients every 2 weeks at six dose levels: 0.01, 0.1, 0.3, 1.5, 3 and 10 mg/kg. The paper covers the monotherapy dose-escalation part of the phase I ivuxolimab trial, which included N ≈ 57 patients. Overall study results and their limits: After ivuxolimab, CD8+ T cells had more expanded clones than CD4+ T cells on average. Partial responders in the 0.1-3.0 mg/kg groups had among the lowest normalized peripheral clonal expansion, especially among CD8+ T cells. Antigen specificity was not determined for the clonally expanded peripheral T cells. At doses of 0.1 to 3.0 mg/kg, clonal expansion of both CD4+ and CD8+ T cells in blood was seen between baseline and week 6. Low levels of normalized T-cell clonal expansion were also seen in some patients who did not respond.

As concerns this clone: Its target antigen remains unknown. No much larger clone exists at a distance of one base, and base qualities are not known.

Patients with a history of autoimmune disease or receiving systemic immunosuppression were excluded from the trial. Peripheral blood for TCR sequencing was drawn from every dose cohort at baseline, at cycle 4 day 1 and at cycle 7 day 1. The samples were drawn from a first-in-human, open-label, multicenter phase I dose-escalation trial of ivuxolimab. Adults with locally advanced or metastatic head and neck squamous cell, hepatocellular, melanoma or renal cell carcinoma were enrolled in the trial. CD4+ and CD8+ T cells were sorted separately from peripheral blood before TCR sequencing. Genomic DNA was isolated from the sorted cells so that the TCRbeta CDR3 region could be sequenced. The immunoSEQ Assay was used for sequencing of TCRbeta CDR3 regions. In TCRdb, the immuneACCESS table is reduced to in-frame sequences with V and J assigned. These tables do not hold every clone; where another copy was compared, an unresolved V gene accounts for under half, and the others remain unexplained. The sample contains some 90,000 clones, about 90% of them found a single time. Around 1.5% of the sample is held by the ten biggest clonotypes.

The germline V gene specifies SNHLY as CDR1 and FYNNEI as CDR2. The CDR3 goes from the cysteine to the phenylalanine over 15 residues. Only CDR3 DNA remains: 45 bases, in frame from the first base. V is shortened by 7 bases, J by 4 bases, and the region joining them spans 18 bases. The sequence was collected from an adult with an advanced solid tumor such as melanoma, head and neck, liver or kidney cancer. The sequence links TRBV2 to TRBJ2-3; the D call is tentative, TRBD1 or TRBD2, as each matches 5 bases. The source was CD4+ or CD8+ T cells sorted from blood, collected in a trial of the OX40 agonist ivuxolimab. This receptor carries the CDR3 CASTRDRGSSDTQYF. The DNA reads TGTGCCAGCACCAGGGACCGGGGTTCTTCAGATACGCAGTATTTT. The CDR3 plus the reference TRBV2 and TRBJ2-3 genes for the other parts give the full variable domain: EPEVTQTPSHQVTQMGQEVILRCVPISNHLYFYWYRQILGQKVEFLVSFYNNEISEKSEIFDDQFSVERPDGSNFTLKIRSTKLEDSAMYFCASTRDRGSSDTQYFGPGTRLTVL.